A selection of T cell receptor beta chains follows, all from one sample in a study of blood T cells in healthy people across ages. From the 5' RACE reads, TCRdb called clonotypes with MiXCR, one entry per CDR3 protein. The table records about a million distinct CDR3 sequences, roughly half of them present only once. Sequenced sample: blood. These receptors came from a woman aged 55-70 years in good health. CDR3s include the opening cysteine and the closing phenylalanine or tryptophan. Fields, in order: J gene, clone size, V gene, D gene, CDR3 protein, CDR3 DNA. A D gene is named only where the DNA matches it firmly. Clone sizes are given selectively: once, few, many, or a class where the clone is expanded.

j_gene: TRBJ2-4; abundance: few; v_gene: TRBV7-2; d_gene: .; CDR3aa: CASSLGSGFKNIQYF; CDR3nt: TGTGCCAGCAGCTTAGGATCAGGCTTCAAAAACATTCAGTACTTC
j_gene: TRBJ1-1; abundance: few; v_gene: TRBV3-1; d_gene: .; CDR3aa: CASSPDLETVNTEAFF; CDR3nt: TGTGCCAGCAGCCCCGATCTCGAGACAGTAAACACTGAAGCTTTCTTT
j_gene: TRBJ1-4; abundance: .; v_gene: TRBV29-1; d_gene: .; CDR3aa: CSAYGTPTGKLFF; CDR3nt: TGCAGCGCCTACGGGACTCCGACAGGAAAACTGTTTTTT
j_gene: TRBJ1-5; abundance: .; v_gene: TRBV7-2; d_gene: .; CDR3aa: CASSLQAGHQPQHF; CDR3nt: TGTGCCAGCAGCTTGCAGGCGGGACATCAGCCCCAGCATTTT
j_gene: TRBJ1-1; abundance: few; v_gene: TRBV12-3/TRBV12-4; d_gene: .; CDR3aa: CASSLESGNTEAFF; CDR3nt: TGTGCCAGCAGTTTAGAATCCGGGAACACTGAAGCTTTCTTT
j_gene: TRBJ2-3; abundance: .; v_gene: TRBV29-1; d_gene: TRBD1; CDR3aa: CSQRQGSRDTQYF; CDR3nt: TGCAGCCAACGACAGGGCAGTCGGGATACGCAGTATTTT
j_gene: TRBJ2-7; abundance: .; v_gene: TRBV20-1; d_gene: .; CDR3aa: CSARDPGASSYEQYF; CDR3nt: TGCAGTGCTAGAGATCCCGGGGCAAGCTCCTACGAGCAGTACTTC
j_gene: TRBJ2-3; abundance: few; v_gene: TRBV12-3/TRBV12-4; d_gene: .; CDR3aa: CASSSPVDTQYF; CDR3nt: TGTGCCAGCAGCTCTCCCGTAGATACGCAGTATTTT
j_gene: TRBJ2-7; abundance: few; v_gene: TRBV4-2; d_gene: .; CDR3aa: CASSQEAPGLAYYEQYF; CDR3nt: TGTGCCAGCAGCCAGGAGGCTCCGGGACTCGCTTACTACGAGCAGTACTTC
j_gene: TRBJ2-7; abundance: .; v_gene: TRBV12-3/TRBV12-4; d_gene: TRBD2; CDR3aa: CASGPVSGSNYEQYF; CDR3nt: TGTGCCAGCGGGCCCGTTAGCGGGAGTAACTACGAGCAGTACTTC
j_gene: TRBJ2-7; abundance: few; v_gene: TRBV21-1; d_gene: .; CDR3aa: CASSPHPRREQYF; CDR3nt: TGTGCCAGCAGCCCCCATCCTCGACGAGAGCAGTACTTC
j_gene: TRBJ2-3; abundance: .; v_gene: TRBV29-1; d_gene: TRBD1; CDR3aa: CSVEDLNPTGATQYF; CDR3nt: TGCAGCGTTGAAGATCTCAACCCAACAGGGGCTACGCAGTATTTT